The present T cell receptor beta chain was sequenced within a study of blood T cell repertoires in COVID-19. The overall study: COVID-19 samples collected from the United States, Italy and Spain covered acute and convalescent phases. PBMCs, B-cell-depleted T cells, or T cells provided the cDNA or gDNA that made up the material.

This clone was seen only once. In the original workflow: Estimation of nucleated cell counts relied on the amplification of reference gene primers. Assay used: immunoSEQ multiplex PCR; TCRdb lists only in-frame clones, some missing. V and J calls and clone size come straight from that table; D and trimming were deduced from the DNA. The sample lists fewer than 200,000 clones, around 85% occurring once. V lost 4 bases, J lost 8 bases, and 6 bases lay in between. The CDR3 is made up of 11 amino acids. From germline, CDR1 is LNHDA and CDR2 SQIVND (reference sequence). This clonotype was sampled from a woman older than 75 with acute or convalescent COVID-19. The rearrangement uses TRBV19 and TRBJ2-1, with D hard to call. The sequenced sample was peripheral blood. CDR3 DNA: TGTGCCAGTAGTAACCGAGATGAGCAGTTCTTC. It is translated as CASSNRDEQFF.